This T cell receptor (beta chain) derives from a study of shared clonotypes between healthy human individuals. General study findings and limits: Depth of sequencing was expected to influence donor clonotype sharing.

Comments on this clone: Its antigen is still unknown.

CDR1 is SGHRS and CDR2 is YFSETQ in the germline V gene. Trimming cost V 4 bases and J 1 base, with 13 bases left between them. The CDR3 has 15 amino acids. A split of CD4+ cells into CD45RA+ naive and CD45RA-negative memory subsets was performed. The data were produced by immunoSEQ multiplex PCR, yet TCRdb's version contains in-frame clones alone and is incomplete. This table holds about 1 million clones, 60% to 80% found once. The chain combines TRBV5-1 with TRBJ2-3, with D hard to call. The sample was memory CD4+ T cells sorted from blood. Sample subset: CD45RA-negative fraction. The receptor comes from a man aged 18 to 29 in good health. The CDR3, as DNA: TGCGCCAGCAGCCTGGAAGTGAAGGGCACAGATACGCAGTATTTT. The encoded protein is CASSLEVKGTDTQYF.